The clone carrying this TCR beta chain has at least ten counts. This entry is derived from a study of T cells in Graves' hyperthyroidism and ophthalmopathy. It was RNA transcripts that yielded the amplified TCR beta CDR3 regions. When the TCR CDR3 underwent first-round RT-PCR, the HTBI primer set was used. One entry per CDR3 protein, called by TCRdb with MiXCR from the multiplex PCR reads. The sample includes approximately 400,000 distinct CDR3 sequences, 15% to 20% of them seen just once. V was shortened by 3 bases and J by 5 bases, with 14 bases between the two germline ends. This CDR3 has 14 amino acids. Those patients with uncontrolled infection, other autoimmune disease, pregnancy or lactation were excluded. PBMCs were obtained from 9 to 10 ml fresh peripheral blood.

The chain combines TRBV12-3 or TRBV12-4 with TRBJ2-7; D possibly corresponds to TRBD2 (5 bases). The clonotype comes from a man younger than 35 with Graves' ophthalmopathy. Sequenced sample: blood. CDR3 residues: CASSFHPGIDEQYF. Here the CDR3 DNA reads TGTGCCAGCAGTTTTCACCCGGGAATTGACGAGCAGTACTTC.